Each of the 15 T cell receptor beta chains below was sequenced from the same sample in a study of PD-L1 blockade in urothelial cancer. Assay: immunoSEQ multiplex PCR; the TCRdb copy retains only in-frame clones and omits some. The table has roughly 120,000 clones, around 89% seen once. This sample's time point: peripheral blood 6 weeks after treatment start. The material sequenced was PBMCs, taken around atezolizumab (anti-PD-L1) treatment. The receptors here all came from a man aged 60 to 69 with urothelial cancer.

The V call is TRBV7-2, the J call TRBJ1-2; possibly TRBD1 for D (5 bases). In germline, CDR1 is SGHTA, CDR2 FQGNSA. V was trimmed by 1 base and J by 5 bases, leaving 11 bases between them. This CDR3 has 14 residues. The CDR3 protein is CASSLVAGPYGYTF. The CDR3 DNA reads as TGTGCCAGCAGCTTAGTGGCAGGGCCTTATGGCTACACCTTC.

The chain recombines TRBV6-1 with TRBJ1-2, with D maybe TRBD1 (5 bases). The V gene's germline CDR1 is MNHNS and CDR2 SASEGT. The V end was cut by 0 bases, the J end by 4 bases, with 12 bases between. The CDR3 runs to 15 residues. The CDR3 DNA sequence: TGTGCCAGCAGTGAAGCAACGACAGCTACCTATGGCTACACCTTC. Protein product: CASSEATTATYGYTF.

The chain couples TRBV5-1 to TRBJ1-1, with D maybe TRBD1 (5 bases). The CDR3 is 15 amino acids. CDR1 is SGHRS and CDR2 is YFSETQ in the germline V gene. Trimming took 0 bases from V and 4 from J, leaving 13 bases between them. In DNA form, the CDR3 reads TGCGCCAGCAGCTTGGCTATCCAGGGATCCACTGAAGCTTTCTTT. Protein product: CASSLAIQGSTEAFF.

This chain uses TRBV11-3 with TRBJ1-2, with TRBD1 matching 10 bases. The trim removed 5 bases at V and 8 bases at J, leaving 5 bases unmatched. The CDR3 totals 13 residues. CDR1 is SGHNT, CDR2 YENEEA, per germline. Here the CDR3 reads CASSVDRGGGYTF. In nucleotides, the CDR3 is TGTGCCAGCAGCGTGGACAGGGGGGGCGGCTACACCTTC.

This chain's CDR3 is CASSEGQLTYEQYF. The CDR3 DNA sequence: TGTGCCAGCAGTGAGGGACAGCTGACCTACGAGCAGTACTTC. The chain couples TRBV2 to TRBJ2-7; 7 bases fit TRBD1. Germline V gene data show CDR1 as SNHLY and CDR2 as FYNNEI. This CDR3 is built from 14 residues. The trim removed 3 bases at V and 2 bases at J, leaving 4 bases unmatched.

This rearrangement joins TRBV11-1 to TRBJ1-1; D perhaps matches TRBD1 (5 bases). The CDR3 extends over 13 amino acids. Germline CDR1 reads SGHAT; CDR2 reads FQDESV (reference sequence). V lost 6 bases and J 0 bases, leaving 8 bases between the germline ends. This CDR3 reads CASSSTVNTEAFF. The CDR3 bases are TGTGCCAGCAGTTCGACAGTGAACACTGAAGCTTTCTTT.

This clone was observed a few times. V usage is TRBV4-2 and J usage is TRBJ1-4; the D gene is possibly TRBD1 (6 bases). This CDR3 is built from 16 residues. V was cut by 4 bases and J by 7 bases, with 19 bases left in between. Germline lookup yields CDR1 LGHNA and CDR2 YNFKEQ. CDR3 loop: CASSPEEGGGSEKLFF. DNA for the CDR3: TGTGCCAGCAGCCCCGAAGAGGGAGGGGGGAGTGAAAAACTGTTTTTT.

This chain uses TRBV19 with TRBJ2-1; TRBD2 matches at 14 bases. There are 16 residues in the CDR3. CDR1 is LNHDA, CDR2 SQIVND, per germline (reference sequence). V lost 5 bases, J lost 9 bases, and 9 bases stayed unmatched. The CDR3 DNA reads TGTGCCAGTAGTCGCAAGACTAGCGGGGGGGATGGTGAGCAGTTCTTC. This encodes CASSRKTSGGDGEQFF.

This chain joins TRBV27 and TRBJ1-3; D ambiguous. Trimming removed 3 bases from V and 0 bases from J, with 3 bases in between. The CDR3 extends over 13 amino acids. Germline V gene sequence: CDR1 MNHEY, CDR2 SMNVEV (reference sequence). CDR3 in amino acids: CASSFSSGNTIYF. In nucleotides, the CDR3 is TGTGCCAGCAGTTTTAGCTCTGGAAACACCATATATTTT.

The chain combines TRBV27 with TRBJ1-5; TRBD1 is a possible D gene (6 bases). This CDR3 has 15 residues. V was cut by 6 bases and J by 3 bases, with 15 bases left in between. Germline CDR1 and CDR2: MNHEY and SMNVEV (reference sequence). In nucleotides, the CDR3 is TGTGCCAGCAGATCCGGACAGTCTCCCAATCAGCCCCAGCATTTT. This encodes CASRSGQSPNQPQHF.

The V gene is TRBV30, the J gene TRBJ1-2; D call uncertain. The CDR3 is made up of 14 amino acids. Germline CDR1 reads GTSNPN; CDR2 reads SVGIG (reference sequence). Trimming left V 7 bases short and J 0 bases short, with 15 bases between. CDR3 protein: CASTGGKTNYGYTF. The CDR3 nucleotides are TGTGCCTCCACGGGAGGAAAGACTAACTATGGCTACACCTTC.

The rearrangement uses TRBV7-2 and TRBJ2-3; D ambiguous. This CDR3 is 13 amino acids long. Germline-derived CDR1 and CDR2 are SGHTA and FQGNSA. V lost 8 bases, J lost 2 bases, and 11 bases lay in between. CDR3 DNA: TGTGCCAGCGCTCCTACTAACACAGATACGCAGTATTTT. As protein: CASAPTNTDTQYF. Combining the CDR3 with reference TRBV7-2 and TRBJ2-3 gives the whole variable domain GAGVSQSPSNKVTEKGKDVELRCDPISGHTALYWYRQSLGQGLEFLIYFQGNSAPDKSGLPSDRFSAERTGGSVSTLTIQRTQQEDSAVYLCASAPTNTDTQYFGPGTRLTVL.

This clone has only one observation. The gene calls are TRBV5-5 and TRBJ1-6; D gene uncertain. There are 14 residues in the CDR3. Germline CDR1 and CDR2: SGHKS and YYEKEE (reference sequence). Trimming cost V 0 bases and J 7 bases, with 8 bases left between them. The CDR3 spells CASSLEITNSPLHF. CDR3 in DNA: TGTGCCAGCAGCTTGGAGATAACAAATTCACCCCTCCACTTT.

The V call is TRBV5-1, the J call TRBJ2-7; 7 bases are shared with TRBD2. J lost 5 bases, V lost 2 bases, and 7 bases had no gene match. Per the germline V gene, CDR1 is SGHRS and CDR2 is YFSETQ. The CDR3 is 14 residues long. The CDR3 coding sequence is TGCGCCAGCAGCTTCGGGACTAAGGGCGACGAGCAGTACTTC. Residues: CASSFGTKGDEQYF.

This chain uses TRBV5-1 with TRBJ2-2; the D gene is possibly TRBD1 (5 bases). The ends were cut back, 1 base at V and 6 bases at J, with 16 bases in the middle. CDR1 is SGHRS, CDR2 YFSETQ, per germline. The CDR3 has 16 residues. CDR3 sequence: CASSLRAGSLPGELFF. CDR3 DNA: TGCGCCAGCAGCTTGAGGGCAGGGTCCCTTCCCGGGGAGCTGTTTTTT.